The 4 T cell receptor beta chains below all came from one sample that was sequenced in a study of CD4 T cells in relation to SARS-CoV-2 and coronaviruses. No antigens are known for them. Generated by immunoSEQ multiplex PCR, the TCRdb table keeps only in-frame clones and is missing some. The sample carries more than 35,000 clones, over 65% recorded once. Sequencing was done on a sample of memory CD4+ T cells from PBMCs, cultured in vitro. The receptors were sampled from an adult with COVID-19.

The gene calls are TRBV19 and TRBJ2-6, with D perhaps TRBD1 or TRBD2 (5 bases each). The germline V gene has CDR1 LNHDA and CDR2 SQIVND (reference sequence). There are 16 residues in the CDR3. Trimming shortened V by 5 bases and J by 2 bases, and 13 bases separated the two germline ends. The CDR3, as DNA: TGTGCCAGTAGTCCCCTCCGGGGCGCTGGGGCCAACGTCCTGACTTTC. This gives the protein CASSPLRGAGANVLTF.

The V and J genes are TRBV27 and TRBJ2-3, with a tentative D call TRBD1 (5 bases). The germline V and J ends were trimmed by 7 bases and 2 bases, with 13 bases remaining between them. Per the germline V gene, CDR1 is MNHEY and CDR2 is SMNVEV (reference sequence). The CDR3 is made up of 14 amino acids. CDR3 region: CASMGQTLTDTQYF. CDR3 sequence (DNA): TGTGCCAGCATGGGGCAGACCCTCACAGATACGCAGTATTTT.

This chain links TRBV12-5 with TRBJ2-2; D not certain. This CDR3 has 13 amino acids. V lost 6 bases to trimming and J lost 5 bases, with 10 bases between them. CDR1 and CDR2 from the germline V gene are LGHNT and FRNRAP. CDR3 DNA sequence: TGTGCTAGTGGATTGATCGGGACCGGGGAGCTGTTTTTT. It specifies CASGLIGTGELFF.

The rearrangement joins TRBV14 to TRBJ1-6; 7 bases map to TRBD1. Germline CDR1 SGHDN, CDR2 FVKESK. The CDR3 spans 13 residues. The ends lost 5 bases at V and 11 bases at J; junction bases unmatched: 6. The CDR3 coding sequence is TGTGCCAGCAGCATTGCAGGGGGAACACCCCTCCACTTT. This gives the protein CASSIAGGTPLHF.